This T cell receptor (beta chain) was sequenced in a study of blood T cell repertoires in COVID-19. Profiling relied on immunoSEQ multiplex PCR, and the TCRdb table lists in-frame clones only, not all of them. The table has tens of thousands of clones, about 83% seen once. V was pared by 5 bases and J by 2 bases, with 11 bases between. This CDR3 spans 13 amino acids. Looked up from germline, CDR1 is SGHNT and CDR2 is YYREEE (reference sequence). The specimen sequenced was peripheral blood. The clonotype comes from a man in his sixties with acute or convalescent COVID-19. This chain uses TRBV5-4 with TRBJ2-7, with D tentatively TRBD1 (6 bases). The CDR3 DNA is TGTGCCAGCAGAACACAGGGAACCTACGAGCAGTACTTC. Its translation: CASRTQGTYEQYF.